Below are 23 T cell receptor beta chains sequenced from a single sample in a study of cytomegalovirus exposure and HLA in healthy donors. The PCR employed 60 Vbeta primers together with 13 Jbeta primers. Produced via immunoSEQ multiplex PCR; TCRdb's table is partial and in-frame only. This table has about 280,000 clones, approximately 90% appearing once. Sequencing was done on a sample of PBMCs. The source is a woman under 30 in good health and CMV-seronegative.

The chain carries TRBV19 and TRBJ1-1, with 7 bases matching TRBD1. With V trimmed by 10 bases and J by 5 bases, 7 bases remained unmatched. This CDR3 region has 12 residues. The germline V gene has CDR1 LNHDA and CDR2 SQIVND (reference sequence). The CDR3 DNA sequence: TGTGCCAATCAGGGGGGTCGGACTGAAGCTTTCTTT. Encoded protein: CANQGGRTEAFF.

The chain couples TRBV9 to TRBJ2-2; TRBD1 agrees at 9 bases. The CDR3 covers 15 residues. Per germline, CDR1 SGDLS and CDR2 YYNGEE. V dropped 5 bases and J dropped 7; count of bases not matched to a gene: 9. The CDR3 sequence is CASSRTGTGFGELFF. In DNA, the CDR3 is TGTGCCAGCAGTCGAACCGGGACAGGGTTCGGGGAGCTGTTTTTT. Looking up the rest from reference TRBV9 and TRBJ2-2 gives the full variable domain: DSGVTQTPKHLITATGQRVTLRCSPRSGDLSVYWYQQSLDQGLQFLIQYYNGEERAKGNILERFSAQQFPDLHSELNLSSLELGDSALYFCASSRTGTGFGELFFGEGSRLTVL.

This clone was seen more than once but under ten times. The chain couples TRBV2 to TRBJ2-7; 11 bases line up with TRBD2. Germline V gene data show CDR1 as SNHLY and CDR2 as FYNNEI. This CDR3 comprises 14 residues. V gave up 4 bases and J gave up 7 bases; unmatched junction bases: 6. CDR3 protein: CASSVAGGPLEQYF. DNA of the CDR3: TGTGCCAGCAGTGTAGCGGGGGGGCCGTTAGAGCAGTACTTC.

The rearrangement links TRBV9 to TRBJ2-3, with D tentatively TRBD2 (6 bases). This CDR3 has 16 amino acids. The germline gives CDR1 SGDLS, CDR2 YYNGEE. Trimming removed 0 bases from V and 0 bases from J, with 11 bases in between. The chain's CDR3 is CASSVGGGASTDTQYF. The CDR3 coding sequence is TGTGCCAGCAGCGTAGGGGGCGGGGCAAGCACAGATACGCAGTATTTT.

V and J are TRBV4-1 and TRBJ2-7; 9 nucleotides match TRBD1. The CDR3 extends over 15 amino acids. The germline CDR1 and CDR2 sequences are MGHRA and YSYEKL. Germline trimming cut 2 bases from V and 5 bases from J; bases unmatched to any gene: 7. DNA for the CDR3: TGCGCCAGCAGCCAACTCGGGACAGGGAAGAACGAGCAGTACTTC. It codes for CASSQLGTGKNEQYF.

The gene calls are TRBV9 and TRBJ2-3, with D maybe TRBD1 (6 bases). The CDR3 extends over 16 amino acids. Trimming took 2 bases from V and 1 from J, leaving 14 bases between them. Germline loops: CDR1 SGDLS, CDR2 YYNGEE. The CDR3 reads CASSVGAIGGTDTQYF. The CDR3 DNA reads TGTGCCAGCAGCGTGGGGGCGATCGGGGGCACAGATACGCAGTATTTT.

This sequence joins TRBV2 and TRBJ1-4; D is unresolved. The germline V and J ends were trimmed by 8 bases and 3 bases, with 7 bases remaining between them. Germline V gene sequence: CDR1 SNHLY, CDR2 FYNNEI. The length of the CDR3 is 12 residues. The CDR3 sequence: CASASANEKLFF. Written as DNA, the CDR3 is TGTGCCAGCGCGTCTGCTAATGAAAAACTGTTTTTT.

This clone was counted between two and nine times. The chain has TRBV5-5 and TRBJ2-7; D perhaps matches TRBD2 (5 bases). Germline V lookup: CDR1 SGHKS, CDR2 YYEKEE (reference sequence). Trimming pared 4 bases from V and 6 bases from J, leaving 20 bases between. This CDR3 region has 15 residues. For the CDR3, the DNA is TGTGCCAGCAGCCGAGGTCGGCGGGTACAAGGCGAGCAGTACTTC. Translated: CASSRGRRVQGEQYF.

This chain links TRBV11-2 with TRBJ2-7; D is perhaps TRBD1 (6 bases). The CDR3 extends over 14 amino acids. CDR1 and CDR2 from the germline V gene are SGHAT and FQNNGV. Trimming shortened V by 5 bases and J by 3 bases, and 14 bases separated the two germline ends. CDR3 sequence reads: CASSHKPTGYEQYF. DNA for the CDR3: TGTGCCAGCAGCCATAAACCGACAGGCTACGAGCAGTACTTC.

This chain joins TRBV6-5 and TRBJ1-2; D not certain. Trimming removed 6 bases from V and 3 bases from J, with 8 bases in between. The germline CDR1 and CDR2 sequences are MNHEY and SVGAGI. CDR3 length equals 12 residues. In DNA, the CDR3 is TGTGCCAGCAGAAACGCAGACTATGGCTACACCTTC. Protein sequence: CASRNADYGYTF.

V and J are TRBV10-3 and TRBJ2-1; no clear D. The CDR3 contains 12 residues. The germline V and J ends were trimmed by 2 bases and 6 bases, with 5 bases remaining between them. Germline-derived CDR1 and CDR2 are ENHRY and SYGVKD. DNA for the CDR3: TGTGCCATCAGTGAGGAGGTCAATGAGCAGTTCTTC. It yields the protein CAISEEVNEQFF.

The chain uses TRBV15 and TRBJ1-2; TRBD1 might be the D (5 bases). Deletions cut 5 bases from V and 8 bases from J, with 12 bases between. CDR3 size: 12 residues. Germline CDR1 LNHNV, CDR2 YYDKDF (reference sequence). DNA for the CDR3: TGTGCCACCAGCGTACCAAAGGGGGGCTACACCTTC. Encoded protein: CATSVPKGGYTF.

This rearrangement joins TRBV5-5 to TRBJ2-5, with a tentative D call TRBD1 (6 bases). Germline lookup yields CDR1 SGHKS and CDR2 YYEKEE (reference sequence). This CDR3 region has 15 residues. The ends were cut back, 0 bases at V and 4 bases at J, with 13 bases in the middle. The CDR3 nucleotides are TGTGCCAGCAGCTTGGATCCAGGGGCGGTAGAGACCCAGTACTTC. It encodes CASSLDPGAVETQYF.

A few counts support this clone. This chain uses TRBV10-3 with TRBJ2-4; TRBD1 might be the D (8 bases). CDR1 and CDR2 (germline): ENHRY, SYGVKD. The CDR3 extends over 16 amino acids. V was shortened by 0 bases and J by 5 bases, with 14 bases between the two germline ends. The DNA of the CDR3 is TGTGCCATCAGTGAGTCCCGGACAGGGAGGGAAAACATTCAGTACTTC. This sequence encodes CAISESRTGRENIQYF.

This chain links TRBV14 with TRBJ1-2; tentatively, D is TRBD1 (6 bases). Trimming took 0 bases from V and 5 from J, leaving 13 bases between them. This CDR3 has 15 amino acids. Per the germline V gene, CDR1 is SGHDN and CDR2 is FVKESK. CDR3 loop: CASSQEQGRGYGYTF. CDR3 nucleotides: TGTGCCAGCAGCCAAGAGCAGGGGCGCGGGTATGGCTACACCTTC. The variable domain in full, with the rest retrieved from reference TRBV14 and TRBJ1-2, is EAGVTQFPSHSVIEKGQTVTLRCDPISGHDNLYWYRRVMGKEIKFLLHFVKESKQDESGMPNNRFLAERTGGTYSTLKVQPAELEDSGVYFCASSQEQGRGYGYTFGSGTRLTVV.

The V and J genes are TRBV10-3 and TRBJ2-1, with 10 nucleotides matching TRBD2. This CDR3 is 15 amino acids long. J lost 4 bases, V lost 4 bases, and 4 bases had no gene match. Germline V CDR1 and CDR2: ENHRY, SYGVKD. This chain's CDR3 is CAISVGLAAYNEQFF. The CDR3 coding sequence is TGTGCCATCAGTGTTGGACTAGCGGCTTACAATGAGCAGTTCTTC.

The V gene is TRBV2, the J gene TRBJ1-5; TRBD1 might be the D (5 bases). Germline CDR1 is SNHLY and CDR2 is FYNNEI. This CDR3 region has 15 residues. Trimming took 4 bases from V and 2 from J, leaving 12 bases between them. CDR3 in amino acids: CASSVGDSRNQPQHF. The CDR3, as DNA: TGTGCCAGCAGTGTTGGTGACAGTCGCAATCAGCCCCAGCATTTT. The complete variable domain, with remaining parts taken from reference TRBV2 and TRBJ1-5, reads EPEVTQTPSHQVTQMGQEVILRCVPISNHLYFYWYRQILGQKVEFLVSFYNNEISEKSEIFDDQFSVERPDGSNFTLKIRSTKLEDSAMYFCASSVGDSRNQPQHFGDGTRLSIL.

With respect to this clone: At one end, the junction sequence differs from germline, possibly due to a read error. In DNA form, the CDR3 reads TGTTCCAGCAGCTTAGGAGGACAGTTCAAACTGTTTTTT. As protein: CSSSLGGQFKLFF. V usage is TRBV7-9 and J usage is TRBJ1-4; weak D call: TRBD1 (6 bases). Germline V lookup: CDR1 SEHNR, CDR2 FQNEAQ (reference sequence). The CDR3 is 13 amino acids. Complete variable domain (other parts from reference TRBV7-9 and TRBJ1-4): DTGVSQNPRHKITKRGQNVTFRCDPISEHNRLYWYRQTLGQGPEFLTYFQNEAQLEKSRLLSDRFSAERPKGSFSTLEIQRTEQGDSAMYLCSSSLGGQFKLFFGSGTQLSVL.

This chain links TRBV9 with TRBJ1-1; D is undetermined. The V and J ends lost 3 bases and 11 bases respectively, with 17 bases between them. This CDR3 contains 13 residues. Germline CDR1 is SGDLS and CDR2 is YYNGEE. CDR3 region: CASSARPVRGAFF. The CDR3 DNA reads as TGTGCCAGCAGCGCTCGACCGGTTCGGGGTGCTTTCTTT.

Turning to this clone: The same CDR3 is also encoded by other DNA sequences in this sample. The V call is TRBV9, the J call TRBJ2-2; D is unresolved. Per the germline V gene, CDR1 is SGDLS and CDR2 is YYNGEE. V lost 0 bases, J lost 7 bases, and 7 bases lay in between. This CDR3 contains 13 residues. This CDR3 is CASSVVSGGELFF. Written as DNA, the CDR3 is TGTGCCAGCAGCGTAGTGAGTGGCGGGGAGCTGTTTTTT.

This sequence joins TRBV5-5 and TRBJ2-3; 12 nucleotides align to TRBD2. The length of the CDR3 is 16 residues. Unmatched junction bases numbered 8, after V lost 3 bases and J lost 6 bases. Germline loops: CDR1 SGHKS, CDR2 YYEKEE (reference sequence). DNA for the CDR3: TGTGCCAGCAGCTCGGGACTAGCGGGTCGTGCGGATACGCAGTATTTT. Its protein is CASSSGLAGRADTQYF.

The table lists this clone with a count of one. This chain connects TRBV5-8 to TRBJ2-7; D perhaps matches TRBD2 (5 bases). This CDR3 spans 18 amino acids. The germline V gene encodes CDR1 SGHTS and CDR2 YDEGEE. The V and J ends lost 3 bases and 6 bases respectively, with 28 bases between them. The CDR3: CASSSRPRAGIGIGEQYF. The CDR3 DNA is TGTGCCAGCAGCTCTCGGCCCCGTGCCGGGATAGGGATCGGCGAGCAGTACTTC.

This clone appeared a few times. V gene TRBV7-3 combines with J gene TRBJ2-3; 13 bases agree with TRBD2. The CDR3 covers 15 residues. CDR1 SGHTA and CDR2 FQGTGA come from the germline V gene. Trimming took 4 bases from V and 3 from J; bases not matched to a gene: 1. In DNA form, the CDR3 reads TGTGCCAGCAGCTCGGGACTAGCGGGAACAGATACGCAGTATTTT. It specifies CASSSGLAGTDTQYF.